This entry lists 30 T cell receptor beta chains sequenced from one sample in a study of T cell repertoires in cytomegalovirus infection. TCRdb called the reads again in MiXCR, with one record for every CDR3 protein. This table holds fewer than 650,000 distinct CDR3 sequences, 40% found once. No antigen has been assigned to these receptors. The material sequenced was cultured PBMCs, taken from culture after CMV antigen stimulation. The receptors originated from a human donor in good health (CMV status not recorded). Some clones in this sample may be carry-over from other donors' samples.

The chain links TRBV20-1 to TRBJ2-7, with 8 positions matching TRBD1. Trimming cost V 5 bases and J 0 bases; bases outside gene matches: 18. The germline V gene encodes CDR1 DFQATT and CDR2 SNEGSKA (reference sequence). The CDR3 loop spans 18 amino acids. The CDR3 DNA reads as TGCAGTGCTTTCAGCTCAGGGGGCGCCCAACTTCTCTCCTACGAGCAGTACTTC. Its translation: CSAFSSGGAQLLSYEQYF.

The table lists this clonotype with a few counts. This CDR3 is CASSSRTGGDTTDTQYF. The CDR3 coding sequence is TGTGCCAGCAGCTCCAGGACAGGGGGGGACACCACAGATACGCAGTATTTT. The chain carries TRBV7-2 and TRBJ2-3; the match to TRBD1 covers 10 bases. Trimming took 4 bases from V and 2 from J; bases not matched to a gene: 9. CDR3 length: 17 amino acids. CDR1 is SGHTA, CDR2 FQGNSA, per germline.

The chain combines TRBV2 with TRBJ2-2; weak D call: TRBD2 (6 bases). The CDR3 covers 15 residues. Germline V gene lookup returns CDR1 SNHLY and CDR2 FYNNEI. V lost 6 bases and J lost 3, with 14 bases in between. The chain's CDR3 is CASRRQGGDTGELFF. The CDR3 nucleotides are TGTGCCAGCAGGCGGCAGGGAGGTGACACCGGGGAGCTGTTTTTT.

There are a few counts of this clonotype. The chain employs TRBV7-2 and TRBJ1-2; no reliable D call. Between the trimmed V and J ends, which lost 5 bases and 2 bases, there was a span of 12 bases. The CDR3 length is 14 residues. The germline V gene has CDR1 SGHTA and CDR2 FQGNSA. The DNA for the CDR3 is TGTGCCAGCAGCCGAGACGTCACAAACTATGGCTACACCTTC. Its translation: CASSRDVTNYGYTF.

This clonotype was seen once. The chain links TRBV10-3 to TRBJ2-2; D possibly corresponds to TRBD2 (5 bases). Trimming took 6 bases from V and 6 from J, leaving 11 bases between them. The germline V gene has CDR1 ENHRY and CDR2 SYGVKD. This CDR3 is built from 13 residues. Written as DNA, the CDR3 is TGTGCCATCAGCACAACGAGGGCCGGGGAGCTGTTTTTT. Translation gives CAISTTRAGELFF.

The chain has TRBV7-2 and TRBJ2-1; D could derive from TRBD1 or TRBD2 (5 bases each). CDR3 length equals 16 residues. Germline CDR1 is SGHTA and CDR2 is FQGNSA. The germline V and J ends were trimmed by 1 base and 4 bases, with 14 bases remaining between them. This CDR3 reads CASSLDSRDQYNEQFF. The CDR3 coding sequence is TGTGCCAGCAGCTTAGACTCCCGGGACCAATACAATGAGCAGTTCTTC. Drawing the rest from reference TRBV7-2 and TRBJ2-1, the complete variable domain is GAGVSQSPSNKVTEKGKDVELRCDPISGHTALYWYRQSLGQGLEFLIYFQGNSAPDKSGLPSDRFSAERTGGSVSTLTIQRTQQEDSAVYLCASSLDSRDQYNEQFFGPGTRLTVL.

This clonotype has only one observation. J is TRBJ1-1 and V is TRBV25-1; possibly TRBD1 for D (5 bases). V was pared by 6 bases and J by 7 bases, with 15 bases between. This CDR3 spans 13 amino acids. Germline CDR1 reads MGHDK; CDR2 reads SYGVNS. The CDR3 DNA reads TGTGCCAGCAGAGCCTCCTGGGGGGGTGAAGCTTTCTTT. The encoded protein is CASRASWGGEAFF.

CDR3 sequence (DNA): TGTGCCAGCAGCAGAGGACAGGCCGACGTCCGCGAGCAGTACTTC. Protein product: CASSRGQADVREQYF. This chain connects TRBV7-8 to TRBJ2-7, with TRBD1 identical over 7 bases. The length of the CDR3 is 15 residues. V was pared by 5 bases and J by 6 bases, with 13 bases of the junction left unmatched. CDR1 and CDR2 from the germline V gene are SGHVS and FQNEAQ.

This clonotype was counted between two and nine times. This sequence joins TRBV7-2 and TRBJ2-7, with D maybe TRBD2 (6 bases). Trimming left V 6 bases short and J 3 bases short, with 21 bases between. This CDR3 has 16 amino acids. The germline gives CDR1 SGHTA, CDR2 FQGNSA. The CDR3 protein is CASSRHHGTPIYEQYF. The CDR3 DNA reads TGTGCCAGCAGTCGACACCACGGGACTCCAATCTACGAGCAGTACTTC.

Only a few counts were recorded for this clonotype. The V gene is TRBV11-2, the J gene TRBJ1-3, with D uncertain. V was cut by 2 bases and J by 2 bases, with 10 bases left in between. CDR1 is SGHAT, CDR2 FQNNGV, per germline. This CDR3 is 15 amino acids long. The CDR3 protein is CASSLRSGTGNTIYF. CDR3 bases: TGTGCCAGCAGCTTACGGTCTGGTACTGGAAACACCATATATTTT.

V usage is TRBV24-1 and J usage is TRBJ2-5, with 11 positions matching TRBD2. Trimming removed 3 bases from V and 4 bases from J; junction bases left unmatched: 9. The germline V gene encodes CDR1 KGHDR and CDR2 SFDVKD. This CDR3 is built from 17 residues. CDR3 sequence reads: CATSDPYSGGAGETQYF. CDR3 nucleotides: TGTGCCACCAGTGATCCTTATAGCGGGGGGGCTGGAGAGACCCAGTACTTC.

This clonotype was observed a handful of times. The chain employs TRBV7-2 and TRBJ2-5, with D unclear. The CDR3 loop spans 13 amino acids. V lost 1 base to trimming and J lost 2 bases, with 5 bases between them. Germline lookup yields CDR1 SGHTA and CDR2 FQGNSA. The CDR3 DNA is TGTGCCAGCAGCTTAGTGTTGCAAGAGACCCAGTACTTC. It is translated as CASSLVLQETQYF. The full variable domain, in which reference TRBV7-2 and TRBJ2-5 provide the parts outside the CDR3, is GAGVSQSPSNKVTEKGKDVELRCDPISGHTALYWYRQSLGQGLEFLIYFQGNSAPDKSGLPSDRFSAERTGGSVSTLTIQRTQQEDSAVYLCASSLVLQETQYFGPGTRLLVL.

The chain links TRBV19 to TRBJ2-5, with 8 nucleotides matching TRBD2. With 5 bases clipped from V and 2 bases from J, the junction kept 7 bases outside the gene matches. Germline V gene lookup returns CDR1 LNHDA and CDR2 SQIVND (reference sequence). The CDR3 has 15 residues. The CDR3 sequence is CASSPLAGSQETQYF. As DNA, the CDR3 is TGTGCCAGTAGTCCCTTAGCGGGGAGTCAAGAGACCCAGTACTTC.

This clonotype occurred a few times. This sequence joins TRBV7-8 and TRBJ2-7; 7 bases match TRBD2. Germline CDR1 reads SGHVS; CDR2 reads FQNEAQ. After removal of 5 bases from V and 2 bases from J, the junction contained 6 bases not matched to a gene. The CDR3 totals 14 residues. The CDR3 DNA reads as TGTGCCAGCAGCGGTGAACGGGGGGCCTACGAGCAGTACTTC. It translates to CASSGERGAYEQYF. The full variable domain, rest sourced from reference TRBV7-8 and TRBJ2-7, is GAGVSQSPRYKVAKRGQDVALRCDPISGHVSLFWYQQALGQGPEFLTYFQNEAQLDKSGLPSDRFFAERPEGSVSTLKIQRTQQEDSAVYLCASSGERGAYEQYFGPGTRLTVT.

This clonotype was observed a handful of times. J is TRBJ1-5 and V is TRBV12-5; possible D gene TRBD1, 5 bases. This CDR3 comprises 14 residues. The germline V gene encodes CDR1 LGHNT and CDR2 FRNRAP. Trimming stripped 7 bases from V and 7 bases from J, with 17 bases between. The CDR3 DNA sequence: TGTGCTAGTGACCGAGGGGTTACGGGGCAGCCCCAGCATTTT. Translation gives CASDRGVTGQPQHF.

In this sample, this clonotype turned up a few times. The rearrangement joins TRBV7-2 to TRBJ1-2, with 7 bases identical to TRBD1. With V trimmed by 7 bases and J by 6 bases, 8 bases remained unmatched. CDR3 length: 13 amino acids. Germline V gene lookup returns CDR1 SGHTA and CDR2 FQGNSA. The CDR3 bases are TGTGCCAGCACCCCTGACAGGGAAGATGGCTACACCTTC. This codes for CASTPDREDGYTF.

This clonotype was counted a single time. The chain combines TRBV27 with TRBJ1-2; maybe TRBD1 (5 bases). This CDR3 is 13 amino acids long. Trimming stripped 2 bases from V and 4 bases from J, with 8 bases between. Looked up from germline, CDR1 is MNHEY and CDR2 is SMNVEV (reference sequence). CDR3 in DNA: TGTGCCAGCAGTTTAAGAGGGACCTATGGCTACACCTTC. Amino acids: CASSLRGTYGYTF.

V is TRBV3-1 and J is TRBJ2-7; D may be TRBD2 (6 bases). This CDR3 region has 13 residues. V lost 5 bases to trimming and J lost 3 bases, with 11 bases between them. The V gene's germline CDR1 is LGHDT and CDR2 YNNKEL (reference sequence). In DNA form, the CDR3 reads TGTGCCAGCAGCTTAGGGGAGGTCTACGAGCAGTACTTC. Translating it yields CASSLGEVYEQYF.

The CDR3 here is CASRGRQGFNGYTF. The CDR3 DNA sequence: TGTGCCAGCAGGGGACGGCAAGGGTTTAATGGCTACACCTTC. This chain uses TRBV6-5 with TRBJ1-2, with D maybe TRBD1 (5 bases). Trimming took 6 bases from V and 6 from J, leaving 17 bases between them. The CDR3 length is 14 residues. CDR1 and CDR2 (germline): MNHEY, SVGAGI.

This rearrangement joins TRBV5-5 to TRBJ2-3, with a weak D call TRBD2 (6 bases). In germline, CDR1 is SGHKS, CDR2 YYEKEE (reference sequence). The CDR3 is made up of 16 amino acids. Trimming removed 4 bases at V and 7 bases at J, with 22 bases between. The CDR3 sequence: CASSPDRGTRRNTQYF. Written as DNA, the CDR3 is TGTGCCAGCAGCCCCGACCGGGGGACTCGCAGGAATACGCAGTATTTT. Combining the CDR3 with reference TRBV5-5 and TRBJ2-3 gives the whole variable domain DAGVTQSPTHLIKTRGQQVTLRCSPISGHKSVSWYQQVLGQGPQFIFQYYEKEERGRGNFPDRFSARQFPNYSSELNVNALLLGDSALYLCASSPDRGTRRNTQYFGPGTRLTVL.

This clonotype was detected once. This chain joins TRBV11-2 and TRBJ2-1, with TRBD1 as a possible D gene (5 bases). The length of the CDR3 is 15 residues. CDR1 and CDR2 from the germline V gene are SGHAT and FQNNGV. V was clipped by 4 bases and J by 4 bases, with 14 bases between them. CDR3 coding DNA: TGTGCCAGCAGCTCCCAGACAGACTTTTACAATGAGCAGTTCTTC. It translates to CASSSQTDFYNEQFF.

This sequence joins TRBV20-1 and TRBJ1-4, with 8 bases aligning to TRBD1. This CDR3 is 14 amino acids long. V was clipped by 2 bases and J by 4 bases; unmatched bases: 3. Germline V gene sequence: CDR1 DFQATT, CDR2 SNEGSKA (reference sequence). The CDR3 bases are TGCAGTGCTAGACCGGACAGGGTTAATGAAAAACTGTTTTTT. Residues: CSARPDRVNEKLFF.

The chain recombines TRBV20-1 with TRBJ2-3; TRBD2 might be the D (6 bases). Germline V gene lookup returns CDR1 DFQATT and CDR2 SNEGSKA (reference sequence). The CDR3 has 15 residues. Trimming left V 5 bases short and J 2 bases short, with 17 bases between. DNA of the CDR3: TGCAGTGCTCCCTGGGGCGGGAACCCCACAGATACGCAGTATTTT. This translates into CSAPWGGNPTDTQYF.

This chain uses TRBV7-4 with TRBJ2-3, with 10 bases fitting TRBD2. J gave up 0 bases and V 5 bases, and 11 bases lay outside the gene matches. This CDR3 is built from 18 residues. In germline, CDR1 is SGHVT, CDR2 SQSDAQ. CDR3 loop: CASSHDLAGEDSTDTQYF. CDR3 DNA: TGTGCCAGCAGCCACGATCTAGCGGGAGAAGATAGCACAGATACGCAGTATTTT.

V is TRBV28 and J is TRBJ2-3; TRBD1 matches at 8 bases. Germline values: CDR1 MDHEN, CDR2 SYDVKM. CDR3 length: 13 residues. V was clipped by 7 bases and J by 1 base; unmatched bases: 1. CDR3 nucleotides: TGTGCCAGCATGACAGGGGGCACAGATACGCAGTATTTT. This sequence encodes CASMTGGTDTQYF.

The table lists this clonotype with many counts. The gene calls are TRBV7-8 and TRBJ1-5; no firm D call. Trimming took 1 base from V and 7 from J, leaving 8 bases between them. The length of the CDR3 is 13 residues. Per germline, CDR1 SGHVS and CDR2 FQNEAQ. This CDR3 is CASSLDNPQPQHF. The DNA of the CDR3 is TGTGCCAGCAGCTTAGATAACCCGCAGCCCCAGCATTTT.

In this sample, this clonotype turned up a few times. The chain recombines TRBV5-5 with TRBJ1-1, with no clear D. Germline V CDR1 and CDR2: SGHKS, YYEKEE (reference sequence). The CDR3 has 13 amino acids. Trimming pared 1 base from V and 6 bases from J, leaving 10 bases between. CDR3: CASSLSLRAEAFF. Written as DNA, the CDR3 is TGTGCCAGCAGCTTGAGCCTTAGGGCTGAAGCTTTCTTT.

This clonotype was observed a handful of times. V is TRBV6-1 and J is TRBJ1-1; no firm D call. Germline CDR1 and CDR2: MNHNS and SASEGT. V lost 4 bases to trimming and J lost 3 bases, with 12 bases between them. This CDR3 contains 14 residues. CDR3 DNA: TGTGCCAGCAGTGGGGCCCTCCGGGACACTGAAGCTTTCTTT. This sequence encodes CASSGALRDTEAFF.

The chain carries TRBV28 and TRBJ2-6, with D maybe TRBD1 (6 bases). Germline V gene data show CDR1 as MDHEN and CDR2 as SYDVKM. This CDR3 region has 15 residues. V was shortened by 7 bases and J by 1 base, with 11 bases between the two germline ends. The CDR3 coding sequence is TGTGCCAGCACCATCAGGGGATCTGGGGCCAACGTCCTGACTTTC. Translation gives CASTIRGSGANVLTF. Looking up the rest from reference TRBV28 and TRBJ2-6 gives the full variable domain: DVKVTQSSRYLVKRTGEKVFLECVQDMDHENMFWYRQDPGLGLRLIYFSYDVKMKEKGDIPEGYSVSREKKERFSLILESASTNQTSMYLCASTIRGSGANVLTFGAGSRLTVL.

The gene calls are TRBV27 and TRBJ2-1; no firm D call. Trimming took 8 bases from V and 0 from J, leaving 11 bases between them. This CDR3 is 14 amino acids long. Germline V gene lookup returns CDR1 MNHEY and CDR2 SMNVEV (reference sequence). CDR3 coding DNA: TGTGCCAGCCGTGAGGATAGCTCCTACAATGAGCAGTTCTTC. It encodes CASREDSSYNEQFF.